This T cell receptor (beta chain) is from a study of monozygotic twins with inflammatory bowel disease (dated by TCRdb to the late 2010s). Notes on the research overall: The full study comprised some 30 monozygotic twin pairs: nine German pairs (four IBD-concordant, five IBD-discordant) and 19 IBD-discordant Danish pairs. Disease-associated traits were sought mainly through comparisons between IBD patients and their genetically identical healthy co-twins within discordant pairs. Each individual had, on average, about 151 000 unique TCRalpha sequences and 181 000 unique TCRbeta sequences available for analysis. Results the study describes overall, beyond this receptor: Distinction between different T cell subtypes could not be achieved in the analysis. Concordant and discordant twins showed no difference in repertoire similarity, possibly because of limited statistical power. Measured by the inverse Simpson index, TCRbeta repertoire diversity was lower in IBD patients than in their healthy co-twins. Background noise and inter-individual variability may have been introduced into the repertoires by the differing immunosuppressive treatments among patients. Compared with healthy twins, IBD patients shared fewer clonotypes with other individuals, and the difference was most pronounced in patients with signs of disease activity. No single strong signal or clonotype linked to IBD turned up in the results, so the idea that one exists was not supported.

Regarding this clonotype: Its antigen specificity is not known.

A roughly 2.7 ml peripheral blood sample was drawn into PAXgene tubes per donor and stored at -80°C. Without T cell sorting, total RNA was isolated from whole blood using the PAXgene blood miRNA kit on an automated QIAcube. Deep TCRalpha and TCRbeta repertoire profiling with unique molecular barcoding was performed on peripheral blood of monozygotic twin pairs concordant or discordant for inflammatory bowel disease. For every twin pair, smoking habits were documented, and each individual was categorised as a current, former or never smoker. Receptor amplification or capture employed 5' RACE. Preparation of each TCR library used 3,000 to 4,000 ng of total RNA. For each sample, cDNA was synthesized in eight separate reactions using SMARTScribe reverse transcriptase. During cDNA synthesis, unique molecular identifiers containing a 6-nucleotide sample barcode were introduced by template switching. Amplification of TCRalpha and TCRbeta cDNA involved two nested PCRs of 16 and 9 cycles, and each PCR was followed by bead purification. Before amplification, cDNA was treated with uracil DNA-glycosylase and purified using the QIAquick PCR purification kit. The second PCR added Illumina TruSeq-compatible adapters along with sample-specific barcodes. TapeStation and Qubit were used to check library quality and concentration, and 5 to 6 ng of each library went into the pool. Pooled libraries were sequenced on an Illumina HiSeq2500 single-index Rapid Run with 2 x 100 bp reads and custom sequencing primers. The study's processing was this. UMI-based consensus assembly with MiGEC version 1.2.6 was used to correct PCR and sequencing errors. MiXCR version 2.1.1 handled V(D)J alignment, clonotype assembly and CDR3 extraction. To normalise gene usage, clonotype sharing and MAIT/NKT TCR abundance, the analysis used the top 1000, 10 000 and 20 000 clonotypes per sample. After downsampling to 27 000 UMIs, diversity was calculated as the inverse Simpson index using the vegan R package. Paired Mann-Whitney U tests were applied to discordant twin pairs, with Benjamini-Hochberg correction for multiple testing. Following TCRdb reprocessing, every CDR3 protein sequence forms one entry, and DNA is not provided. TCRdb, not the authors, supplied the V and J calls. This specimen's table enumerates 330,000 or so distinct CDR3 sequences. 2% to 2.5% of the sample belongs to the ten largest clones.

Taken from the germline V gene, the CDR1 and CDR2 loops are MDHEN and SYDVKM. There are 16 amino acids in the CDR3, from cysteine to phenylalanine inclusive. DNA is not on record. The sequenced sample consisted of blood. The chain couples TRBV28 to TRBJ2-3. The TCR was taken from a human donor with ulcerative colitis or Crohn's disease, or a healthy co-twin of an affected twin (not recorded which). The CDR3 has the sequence CASSFSSYPSTDTQYF.